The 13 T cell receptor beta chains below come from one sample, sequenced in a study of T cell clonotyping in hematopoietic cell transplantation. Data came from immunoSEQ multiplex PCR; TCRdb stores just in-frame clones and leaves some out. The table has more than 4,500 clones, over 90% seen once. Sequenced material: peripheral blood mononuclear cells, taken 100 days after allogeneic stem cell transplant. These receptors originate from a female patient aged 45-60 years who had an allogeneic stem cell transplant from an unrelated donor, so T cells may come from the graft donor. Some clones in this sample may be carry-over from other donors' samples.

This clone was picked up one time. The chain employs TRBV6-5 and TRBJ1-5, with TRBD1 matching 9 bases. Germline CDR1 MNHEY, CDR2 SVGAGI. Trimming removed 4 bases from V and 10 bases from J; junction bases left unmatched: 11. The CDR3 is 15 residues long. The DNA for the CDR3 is TGTGCCAGCAGTTCCCCGGGACAGGGTCAGAGTCCCCAGCATTTT. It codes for CASSSPGQGQSPQHF.

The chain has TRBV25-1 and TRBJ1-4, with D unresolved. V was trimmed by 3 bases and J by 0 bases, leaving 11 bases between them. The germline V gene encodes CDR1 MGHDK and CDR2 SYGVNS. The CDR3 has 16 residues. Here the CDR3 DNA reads TGTGCCAGCAGTGAGTCCTCCGGAGCAACTAATGAAAAACTGTTTTTT. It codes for CASSESSGATNEKLFF.

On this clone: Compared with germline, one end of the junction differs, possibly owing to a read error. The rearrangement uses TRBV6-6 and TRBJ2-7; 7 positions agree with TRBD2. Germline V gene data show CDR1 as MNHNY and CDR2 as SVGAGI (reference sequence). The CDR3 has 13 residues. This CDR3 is CASSSTSSNEQYF. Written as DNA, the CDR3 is TGTGCCAGCAGCTCGACTAGCTCCAACGAGCAGTACTTC.

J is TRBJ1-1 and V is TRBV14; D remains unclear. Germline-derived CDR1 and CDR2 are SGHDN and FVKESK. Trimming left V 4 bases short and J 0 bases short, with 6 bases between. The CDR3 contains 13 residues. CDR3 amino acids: CASSLYMNTEAFF. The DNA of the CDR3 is TGTGCCAGCAGCCTATACATGAACACTGAAGCTTTCTTT.

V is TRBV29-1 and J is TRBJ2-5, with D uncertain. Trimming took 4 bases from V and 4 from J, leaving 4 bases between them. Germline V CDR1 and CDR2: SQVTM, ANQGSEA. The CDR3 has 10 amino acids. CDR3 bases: TGCAGCGTTGCCAGAGAGACCCAGTACTTC. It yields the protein CSVARETQYF.

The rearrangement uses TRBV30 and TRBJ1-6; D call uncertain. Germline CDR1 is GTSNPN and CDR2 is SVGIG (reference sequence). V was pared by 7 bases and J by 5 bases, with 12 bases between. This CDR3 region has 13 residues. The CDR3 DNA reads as TGTGCCTCCTCCCAGCAACATAATTCACCCCTCCACTTT. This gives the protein CASSQQHNSPLHF.

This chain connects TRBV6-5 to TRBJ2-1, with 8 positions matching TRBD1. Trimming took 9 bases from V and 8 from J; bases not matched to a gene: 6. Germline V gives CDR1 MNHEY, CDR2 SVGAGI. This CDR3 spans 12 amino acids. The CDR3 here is CASGRGQDEQFF. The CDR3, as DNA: TGTGCCAGTGGCAGGGGGCAGGATGAGCAGTTCTTC.

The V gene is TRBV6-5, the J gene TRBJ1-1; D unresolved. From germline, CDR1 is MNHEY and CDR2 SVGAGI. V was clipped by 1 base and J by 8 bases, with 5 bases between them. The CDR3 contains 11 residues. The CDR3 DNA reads TGTGCCAGCAGTTACTTGGGGGAAGCTTTCTTT. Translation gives CASSYLGEAFF.

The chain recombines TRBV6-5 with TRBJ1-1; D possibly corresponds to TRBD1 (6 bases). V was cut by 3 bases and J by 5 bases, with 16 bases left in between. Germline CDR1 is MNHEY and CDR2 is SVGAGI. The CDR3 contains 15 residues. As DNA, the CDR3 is TGTGCCAGCAGTTATCAGTACAGGGCGGGGACTGAAGCTTTCTTT. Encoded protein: CASSYQYRAGTEAFF.

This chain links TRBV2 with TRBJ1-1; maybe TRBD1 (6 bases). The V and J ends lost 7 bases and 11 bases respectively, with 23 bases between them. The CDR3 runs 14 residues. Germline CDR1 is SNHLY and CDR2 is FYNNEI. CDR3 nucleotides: TGTGCCAGCACGTACGACCCCACAGGGACTACGGCTTTCTTT. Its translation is CASTYDPTGTTAFF.

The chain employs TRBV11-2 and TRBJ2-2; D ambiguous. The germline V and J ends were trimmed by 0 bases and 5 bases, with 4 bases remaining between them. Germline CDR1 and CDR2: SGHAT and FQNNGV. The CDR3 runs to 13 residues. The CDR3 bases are TGTGCCAGCAGCTTAGATTTTACCGGGGAGCTGTTTTTT. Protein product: CASSLDFTGELFF.

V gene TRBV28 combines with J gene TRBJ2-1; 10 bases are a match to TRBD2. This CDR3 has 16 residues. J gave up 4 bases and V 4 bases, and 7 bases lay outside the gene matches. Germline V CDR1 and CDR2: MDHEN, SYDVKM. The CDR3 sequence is CASSSVSGRTYNEQFF. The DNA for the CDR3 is TGTGCCAGCAGTTCCGTTAGCGGGAGGACTTACAATGAGCAGTTCTTC.

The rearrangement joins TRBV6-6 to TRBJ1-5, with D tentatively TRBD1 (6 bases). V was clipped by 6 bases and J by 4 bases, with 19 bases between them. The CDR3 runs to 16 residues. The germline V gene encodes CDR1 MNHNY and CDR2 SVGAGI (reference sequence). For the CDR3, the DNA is TGTGCCAGCAGACCCGCCCAGGGGAAGGGGAATCAGCCCCAGCATTTT. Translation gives CASRPAQGKGNQPQHF.